This is a list of T cell receptor beta chains from one sample in a study of human T cells and chemical hapten exposure. Via MiXCR, TCRdb re-called the RACE reads, giving one row per CDR3 protein. The table shows roughly 130,000 distinct CDR3 sequences, with approximately 9.5% occurring only once. Sequencing used whole blood. Receptors were obtained from a male donor in good health. Some clones in this sample may be carry-over from other donors' samples. Both conserved end residues are part of each CDR3. D genes are given only for firm matches. Some rows mark clone size as missing; the rest say once, few, many or name a class of expanded clone.

V gene	clone size	J gene	D gene	CDR3 DNA	CDR3 protein
TRBV6-2/TRBV6-3	many	TRBJ2-7	.	TGTGCCAGCATCTTCCGGCCCCAGGCCCACGAGCAGTACTTC	CASIFRPQAHEQYF
TRBV9	.	TRBJ1-1	TRBD1	TGTGCCAGCAGCTTACGAGGGGGCGGGTATTTGAACACTGAAGCTTTCTTT	CASSLRGGGYLNTEAFF
TRBV11-2	few	TRBJ2-6	.	TGTGCCAGCAGCTTGGATCTTGGGACTGGGGCCAACGTCCTGACTTTC	CASSLDLGTGANVLTF
TRBV28	few	TRBJ1-2	.	TGTGCCAGCAGTCCCCCGGACTATGGCTACACCTTC	CASSPPDYGYTF
TRBV20-1	.	TRBJ1-2	.	TGCAGTGCTAGTTCGGATGGCTATGGCTACACCTTC	CSASSDGYGYTF
TRBV6-2/TRBV6-3	.	TRBJ1-1	TRBD1	TGTGCCAGCACCGACAGGGGGCTTCACACTGAAGCTTTCTTT	CASTDRGLHTEAFF
TRBV6-5	few	TRBJ2-1	.	TGTGCCAGCAGTTACTCCCCCTTTCTAGCGTACAATGAGCAGTTCTTC	CASSYSPFLAYNEQFF
TRBV6-6	few	TRBJ1-1	.	TGTGCCAGCAGTCCCATTCGGACGGGGGACACTGAAGCTTTCTTT	CASSPIRTGDTEAFF
TRBV6-5	few	TRBJ1-2	.	TGTGCCAGCAGTTCCTTGAATGATGGCTACACCTTC	CASSSLNDGYTF
TRBV25-1	many	TRBJ2-1	TRBD1	TGTGCCAGCGCCGAGGGACAGGAGGCGTACAATGAGCAGTTCTTC	CASAEGQEAYNEQFF
TRBV10-3	few	TRBJ1-6	.	TGTGCCATCAGTGAGTCGACGGGAGGAAATGGTAATTCACCCCTCCACTTT	CAISESTGGNGNSPLHF
TRBV7-9	many	TRBJ2-1	.	TGTGCCAGCAGCTGGGACCCTTCCTACAATGAGCAGTTCTTC	CASSWDPSYNEQFF
TRBV27	.	TRBJ2-7	TRBD2	TGTGCCAGCAAAGGGACTAGCGGGAGGGCACCAACCGAGCAGTACTTC	CASKGTSGRAPTEQYF
TRBV18	few	TRBJ2-1	TRBD1	TGTGCCAGCTCACCGCCGGGACAGGGCAGCTCCTACAATGAGCAGTTCTTC	CASSPPGQGSSYNEQFF
TRBV18	few	TRBJ1-5	.	TGTGCCAGCTCACCGGTTAATAGCAATCAGCCCCAGCATTTT	CASSPVNSNQPQHF
TRBV4-1	.	TRBJ2-2	TRBD2	TGCGCCAGCACCCAACTAGCGGGAGCTGGGGAGCTGTTTTTT	CASTQLAGAGELFF
TRBV9	few	TRBJ2-3	TRBD2	TGTGCCAGCAGTGTCTACAGCGGGGGGGCAGATACGCAGTATTTT	CASSVYSGGADTQYF
TRBV19	.	TRBJ2-2	.	TGTGCCAGTAGTATGGGTGTCGTCGGGGGCCCCGGGGAGCTGTTTTTT	CASSMGVVGGPGELFF
TRBV29-1	many	TRBJ2-3	TRBD2	TGCAGCGTTGAGGATTCTAGCGGGGGCCTCACAGATACGCAGTATTTT	CSVEDSSGGLTDTQYF
TRBV7-2	many	TRBJ1-3	.	TGTGCCAGCAGCTTTACCGGTAACTCTGGAAACACCATATATTTT	CASSFTGNSGNTIYF
TRBV10-3	.	TRBJ2-1	.	TGTGCCATCAGTGAGTCAGAGCGCCTCTCCTACAATGAGCAGTTCTTC	CAISESERLSYNEQFF
TRBV7-6	.	TRBJ2-7	TRBD1	TGTGCCAGCAGCTCCGGCCGGGACAGGGCCTACGAGCAGTACTTC	CASSSGRDRAYEQYF
TRBV2	few	TRBJ1-1	TRBD1	TGTGCCAGCAAAGGGGGCCCGGGAGGCACTGAAGCTTTCTTT	CASKGGPGGTEAFF
TRBV12-3/TRBV12-4	many	TRBJ1-5	.	TGTGCCAGCAGTTTAGAGCTCAATTGGCCCCAGCATTTT	CASSLELNWPQHF
TRBV5-4	.	TRBJ2-7	TRBD2	TGTGCCAGCAGCTTGGTTACACTAGCGGGATCCTACGAGCAGTACTTC	CASSLVTLAGSYEQYF
TRBV14	.	TRBJ1-5	.	TGTGCCAGCAGCCAAGCCGGGGGGCAGCCCCAGCATTTT	CASSQAGGQPQHF
TRBV4-1	many	TRBJ1-5	.	TGCGCCAGCAGCCAGGGCAGTAGCAATCAGCCCCAGCATTTT	CASSQGSSNQPQHF
TRBV21-1	.	TRBJ2-3	.	TGTGCCAGCAGCAAAGGGGAGTTCCCTAAAATCGGCACAGATACGCAGTATTTT	CASSKGEFPKIGTDTQYF
TRBV7-9	few	TRBJ2-3	TRBD2	TGTGCCAGCAGCTTAATACCCGGGACTAGCGGAAGCACAGATACGCAGTATTTT	CASSLIPGTSGSTDTQYF
TRBV5-4	many	TRBJ1-5	TRBD1	TGTGCCAGCAGCTATGGGACAGGGGGCGGCAATCAGCCCCAGCATTTT	CASSYGTGGGNQPQHF
TRBV29-1	.	TRBJ2-7	.	TGCAGCGTTGAAGGGGTGGGTTTCTACGAGCAGTACTTC	CSVEGVGFYEQYF
TRBV27	few	TRBJ2-1	.	TGTGCCAGCAGTCCCCGAGGGAAACGAGACAATGAGCAGTTCTTC	CASSPRGKRDNEQFF
TRBV7-2	many	TRBJ2-3	.	TGTGCCAGCAGCTTCGCGGGACTCACAGATACGCAGTATTTT	CASSFAGLTDTQYF
TRBV7-9	few	TRBJ2-3	.	TGTGCCAGCACCGCTCCCGATACGCAGTATTTT	CASTAPDTQYF
TRBV18	many	TRBJ2-3	.	TGTGCCAGCTCACCAAACACAGATACGCAGTATTTT	CASSPNTDTQYF
TRBV27	few	TRBJ1-4	.	TGTGCCAGCAGTTTGTCCGGGTCTAATGAAAAACTGTTTTTT	CASSLSGSNEKLFF
TRBV4-3	.	TRBJ1-1	.	TGCGCCAGCAGCCAAGATGGGGGGGAACGAAACACTGAAGCTTTCTTT	CASSQDGGERNTEAFF
TRBV7-9	.	TRBJ1-1	TRBD1	TGTGCCAGCAGCTTAGCCGGGACGAGCACAGGGGTTAACACTGAAGCTTTCTTT	CASSLAGTSTGVNTEAFF
TRBV29-1	many	TRBJ1-2	.	TGCAGCGTTGCGACAGAGAACTATGGCTACACCTTC	CSVATENYGYTF
TRBV2	many	TRBJ2-1	TRBD2	TGTGCCAGCAGTCCCACTAGCGAAGCCTACAATGAGCAGTTCTTC	CASSPTSEAYNEQFF
TRBV6-2/TRBV6-3	many	TRBJ2-7	.	TGTGCCAGCAGTTACTCGGATTACGAGCAGTACTTC	CASSYSDYEQYF
TRBV4-1	many	TRBJ2-7	.	TGCGCCAGCAGCCTGGGGGTTCAAGCCTACGAGCAGTACTTC	CASSLGVQAYEQYF
TRBV9	many	TRBJ2-1	.	TGTGCCAGCAGCGCCCAAGGGGACCCTAACAATGAGCAGTTCTTC	CASSAQGDPNNEQFF
TRBV7-6	.	TRBJ2-7	.	TGTGCCAGCAGCTTAAACCGGGCGGGGTCCTACGAGCAGTACTTC	CASSLNRAGSYEQYF
TRBV23-1	many	TRBJ2-7	TRBD2	TGCGCCAGCAGTCAATCTATGCTAGCGGGAGGGCTCCCCTACGAGCAGTACTTC	CASSQSMLAGGLPYEQYF
TRBV7-2	many	TRBJ2-5	.	TGTGCCAGCAGTCAGCCTCCGGGACAACCCCAAGAGACCCAGTACTTC	CASSQPPGQPQETQYF
TRBV30	few	TRBJ2-5	TRBD2	TGTGCCGGGGGGACCCTGGCACTAGCGCAAGAGACCCAGTACTTC	CAGGTLALAQETQYF
TRBV6-2/TRBV6-3	many	TRBJ1-1	.	TGTGCCAGCAGTGGGCAGCCTAACACTGAAGCTTTCTTT	CASSGQPNTEAFF
TRBV14	few	TRBJ1-2	TRBD1	TGTGCCAGCAGCCAAAGTATCAGGGGGCAAGGCTACACCTTC	CASSQSIRGQGYTF
TRBV12-5	many	TRBJ2-1	.	TGTGCTAGTGGTCCAGACACCAATAGTCACAATGAGCAGTTCTTC	CASGPDTNSHNEQFF
TRBV7-9	many	TRBJ2-3	.	TGTGCCAGCAGCGACCGAGAACGGTCAGATACGCAGTATTTT	CASSDRERSDTQYF
TRBV29-1	many	TRBJ2-1	.	TGCAGCGTTGAAGATCTCCCCGGACACCCATACAATGAGCAGTTCTTC	CSVEDLPGHPYNEQFF
TRBV12-3/TRBV12-4	few	TRBJ2-7	.	TGTGCCAGCAGTTTGAGGGCTTACGAGCAGTACTTC	CASSLRAYEQYF
TRBV7-9	.	TRBJ1-5	.	TGTGCCAGCAGCTTAGGGGCCGATCAGCCCCAGCATTTT	CASSLGADQPQHF
TRBV9	few	TRBJ2-1	.	TGTGCCAGCAGCGTATCGGGTACGAATGAGCAGTTCTTC	CASSVSGTNEQFF
TRBV7-9	many	TRBJ2-1	.	TGTGCCAGCACCCCAGATAGTAATGAGCAGTTCTTC	CASTPDSNEQFF
TRBV9	.	TRBJ1-1	.	TGTGCCAGCAGCGGACACGGGGGAGTGGACACTGAAGCTTTCTTT	CASSGHGGVDTEAFF
TRBV5-1	many	TRBJ2-7	.	TGCGCCAGCAGCTTGATTGAGGGGGGCAGCGAGCAGTACTTC	CASSLIEGGSEQYF
TRBV7-3	many	TRBJ2-3	TRBD2	TGTGCCAGCAGCCCGAGTCACAATCAGCGGGGGACGAAACATACGCAGTATTTT	CASSPSHNQRGTKHTQYF
TRBV2	many	TRBJ1-1	.	TGTGCCAGCAGGGTCAGCAACACTGAAGCTTTCTTT	CASRVSNTEAFF